The 7 T cell receptor beta chains below come from one sample, sequenced in a study of cytomegalovirus exposure and HLA in healthy donors. Sequencing was performed with immunoSEQ multiplex PCR; in TCRdb, only in-frame clones are kept and a portion is missing. The sample consists of around 70,000 clones, 94% of them appearing once. The sequencing sample was made of PBMCs. The receptors derive from a man younger than 30 in good health and CMV-seropositive.

V gene TRBV5-1 combines with J gene TRBJ2-6; TRBD1 might be the D (5 bases). CDR3 length: 15 amino acids. V gave up 4 bases and J gave up 3 bases, with 11 bases separating them. Per germline, CDR1 SGHRS and CDR2 YFSETQ. The CDR3 loop is CASSLDTNGANVLTF. DNA of the CDR3: TGCGCCAGCAGCCTGGACACTAATGGGGCCAACGTCCTGACTTTC.

The rearrangement links TRBV6-1 to TRBJ1-1; the D gene is possibly TRBD1 (5 bases). This CDR3 contains 19 residues. With 1 base removed from V and 1 base from J, the gap between germline ends came to 22 bases. Germline V gives CDR1 MNHNS, CDR2 SASEGT. This chain's CDR3 is CASSEGQYAGGLSNTEAFF. DNA of the CDR3: TGTGCCAGCAGTGAAGGACAGTATGCGGGGGGACTATCGAACACTGAAGCTTTCTTT.

The chain carries TRBV6-5 and TRBJ1-1; D may be TRBD1 (5 bases). CDR3 length equals 13 residues. Germline V gives CDR1 MNHEY, CDR2 SVGAGI. Trimming cost V 6 bases and J 5 bases, with 13 bases left between them. In DNA form, the CDR3 reads TGTGCCAGCAGCCAAGGAGGGGATACTGAAGCTTTCTTT. The encoded protein is CASSQGGDTEAFF.

The gene calls are TRBV18 and TRBJ2-7; 11 bases map to TRBD1. The V segment lost 6 bases and the J segment 1 base; nucleotides outside the gene matches: 5. Germline CDR1 and CDR2: KGHSH and LQKENI. The CDR3 is 15 residues long. CDR3 bases: TGTGCCAGCTCTCAGGGACAGGGGGGATCCTACGAGCAGTACTTC. The encoded protein is CASSQGQGGSYEQYF.

A word on this clone: This CDR3 is also generated by other DNA sequences in the sample. The chain employs TRBV28 and TRBJ1-2, with D possibly matching TRBD1 (6 bases). Trimming cost V 5 bases and J 4 bases, with 11 bases left between them. The germline V gene encodes CDR1 MDHEN and CDR2 SYDVKM. The CDR3 totals 13 residues. CDR3 protein: CASSSGQLYGYTF. The DNA of the CDR3 is TGTGCCAGCAGTAGTGGACAGCTCTATGGCTACACCTTC.

V usage is TRBV4-1 and J usage is TRBJ1-1; no clear D gene. The CDR3 consists of 13 residues. Deletions cut 1 base from V and 2 bases from J, with 5 bases between. CDR1 is MGHRA and CDR2 is YSYEKL in the germline V gene. CDR3 nucleotide sequence: TGCGCCAGCAGCCAAGCTTTTAACACTGAAGCTTTCTTT. It translates to CASSQAFNTEAFF.

This clone was seen only once. The gene calls are TRBV9 and TRBJ2-1; TRBD1 matches at 7 bases. This CDR3 is built from 15 residues. The V gene end was trimmed by 0 bases and the J gene end by 3 bases; junction bases not matched to a gene: 3. Germline assignment: CDR1 SGDLS and CDR2 YYNGEE. The CDR3 here is CASSVAGDSYNEQFF. The CDR3 DNA sequence: TGTGCCAGCAGCGTAGCTGGGGACAGCTACAATGAGCAGTTCTTC.